These 2 T cell receptor beta chains originate from one sample sequenced in a study of shared clonotypes between healthy human individuals (dated by TCRdb to 2019 to 2021). CD8 naive samples were obtained by positive selection for CCR7 among CD45RO-negative cells, yielding a CD45RA+CCR7+ population from which TemRA cells were excluded. Libraries were built with the immunoSEQ multiplex PCR assay. The clones in this table, taken by TCRdb from immuneACCESS, are in-frame only. Not every clone is retained; where verified, under half of the shortfall comes from an unresolved V gene, and the cause of the rest is unknown. Present in this sample are about 2.1 million clones, about 93% of which were seen just once. The biggest ten clones account for more than 1.5% of the sample. The sequenced material came from naive CD8+ T cells from PBMCs. The cell subset or site label, as the study defines it: CD45RA+CCR7+. The receptors stem from a man between 18 and 29 years old in good health. Some clones in this sample may be carry-over from other donors' samples.

J is TRBJ2-7 and V is TRBV2; D is undetermined. Germline V gene sequence: CDR1 SNHLY, CDR2 FYNNEI. The germline V and J ends were trimmed by 4 bases and 3 bases, with 10 bases remaining between them. The CDR3 has 13 residues. CDR3 residues: CASSAQKVYEQYF. CDR3 coding DNA: TGTGCCAGCAGTGCCCAGAAAGTCTACGAGCAGTACTTC.

This clone has a single count. The V and J genes are TRBV9 and TRBJ2-2; 14 positions agree with TRBD2. This CDR3 contains 17 residues. J was trimmed by 3 bases and V by 3 bases; bases with no gene match: 4. CDR1 and CDR2 (germline): SGDLS, YYNGEE. CDR3 in DNA: TGTGCCAGCAGCGCCGGACTAGCGGGAGGTTACACCGGGGAGCTGTTTTTT. As protein: CASSAGLAGGYTGELFF.